This TCR beta chain is from a study of blood T cell repertoires in COVID-19. Followed longitudinally, the Seattle patients had been enrolled during active infection. The method was immunoSEQ multiplex PCR; TCRdb's version includes in-frame clones alone and lacks a portion of them. The profile shows some 80,000 clones, around four fifths of them singletons. The CDR3 runs to 11 residues. V lost 3 bases to trimming and J lost 4 bases, with 4 bases between them. Germline CDR1 LGHDT, CDR2 YNNKEL (reference sequence). This clone has only one observation. Sequenced sample: peripheral blood. The receptor comes from a man aged 55 to 70 with COVID-19, enrolled during active disease. The J gene is TRBJ2-7, the V gene TRBV3-1 (or the pseudogene TRBV3-2); D remains unclear. CDR3 sequence: CASSQRYEQYF. CDR3 nucleotides: TGTGCCAGCAGCCAGAGGTACGAGCAGTACTTC.